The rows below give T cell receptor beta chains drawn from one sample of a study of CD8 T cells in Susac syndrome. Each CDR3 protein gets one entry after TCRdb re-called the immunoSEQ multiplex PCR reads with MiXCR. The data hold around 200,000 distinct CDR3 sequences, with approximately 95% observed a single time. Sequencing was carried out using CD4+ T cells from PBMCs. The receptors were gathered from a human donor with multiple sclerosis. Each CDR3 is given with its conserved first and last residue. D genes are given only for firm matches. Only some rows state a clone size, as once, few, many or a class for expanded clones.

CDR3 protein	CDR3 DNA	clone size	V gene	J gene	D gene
CASSFQAGGSETQYF	TGTGCCAGCAGCTTCCAAGCGGGGGGTTCGGAGACCCAGTACTTC	.	TRBV7-2	TRBJ2-5	TRBD2
CASSRGGGLPSYNEQFF	TGTGCCAGCAGTCGGGGAGGGGGGCTCCCCTCCTACAATGAGCAGTTCTTC	.	TRBV12-3/TRBV12-4	TRBJ2-1	.
CASSPYGGGGIQTQYF	TGTGCCAGCAGTCCATATGGAGGGGGGGGTATTCAGACCCAGTACTTC	.	TRBV28	TRBJ2-5	.
CASSRPRGLNTEAFF	TGTGCCAGCAGCCGACCCAGGGGTTTGAACACTGAAGCTTTCTTT	.	TRBV7-2	TRBJ1-1	.
CSAIRRRGGSPLHF	TGCAGTGCCATAAGACGCCGGGGAGGATCACCCCTCCACTTT	.	TRBV20-1	TRBJ1-6	.
CASSHKKTGPQETQYF	TGTGCCAGCAGCCACAAAAAGACAGGTCCGCAAGAGACCCAGTACTTC	once	TRBV7-6	TRBJ2-5	.
CASSVRGLETQYF	TGTGCCAGCAGCGTAAGGGGGTTGGAGACCCAGTACTTC	.	TRBV9	TRBJ2-5	.
CAWSLNQETQYF	TGTGCCTGGAGTCTAAATCAAGAGACCCAGTACTTC	.	TRBV30	TRBJ2-5	.
CSVAIKLAGGLVEQFF	TGCAGCGTCGCGATAAAACTAGCGGGGGGGCTGGTTGAGCAGTTCTTC	.	TRBV29-1	TRBJ2-1	TRBD2
CASSPMFPSDTWNTEAFF	TGTGCCAGCAGCCCCATGTTCCCCTCCGACACCTGGAACACTGAAGCTTTCTTT	.	TRBV3-1	TRBJ1-1	.
CASSSRGTGANVLTF	TGTGCCAGCAGCTCTCGGGGCACCGGGGCCAACGTCCTGACTTTC	.	TRBV5-6	TRBJ2-6	.
CSATQPGGFYNEQFF	TGCAGTGCTACTCAACCAGGGGGTTTCTACAATGAGCAGTTCTTC	.	TRBV20-1	TRBJ2-1	TRBD1
CASSYDSRLVHEQYF	TGTGCCAGCAGTTACGACAGCCGACTGGTCCACGAGCAGTACTTC	.	TRBV6-5	TRBJ2-7	.
CSVEMRTAVDEQFF	TGCAGCGTTGAAATGAGGACAGCTGTGGATGAGCAGTTCTTC	.	TRBV29-1	TRBJ2-1	.
CASSLLAGGHGDTQYF	TGTGCCAGCAGCCTACTAGCGGGGGGCCATGGAGATACGCAGTATTTT	.	TRBV3-1	TRBJ2-3	TRBD2
CAISEDSYGYTF	TGTGCCATCAGTGAGGACAGCTATGGCTACACCTTC	.	TRBV10-3	TRBJ1-2	.
CSVGKGRNQETQYF	TGCAGCGTTGGGAAAGGGCGGAATCAAGAGACCCAGTACTTC	.	TRBV29-1	TRBJ2-5	.
CSVANGGPYEQYF	TGCAGCGTCGCCAACGGTGGCCCCTACGAGCAGTACTTC	.	TRBV29-1	TRBJ2-7	.
CARGEKGRVHEQYF	TGTGCTCGCGGGGAGAAGGGCAGGGTGCACGAGCAGTACTTC	.	TRBV30	TRBJ2-7	.
CSATGSAAQETQYF	TGCAGTGCAACAGGCTCCGCGGCACAAGAGACCCAGTACTTC	.	TRBV20-1	TRBJ2-5	.
CATSRDRMGGNGYTF	TGTGCCACCAGCAGAGATAGAATGGGGGGCAACGGCTACACCTTC	.	TRBV15	TRBJ1-2	.
CASSSVGDEQFF	TGTGCCAGCAGTTCGGTAGGCGATGAGCAGTTCTTC	.	TRBV6-5	TRBJ2-1	.
CASSPEGGKNSPLHF	TGTGCCAGCAGCCCAGAAGGGGGGAAAAATTCACCCCTCCACTTT	.	TRBV5-4	TRBJ1-6	.
CASSPRRGGNTGELFF	TGTGCCAGCTCACCACGGCGCGGGGGGAACACCGGGGAGCTGTTTTTT	.	TRBV18	TRBJ2-2	TRBD2
CSARGLDAGELFF	TGCAGTGCTAGAGGGCTAGATGCCGGGGAGCTGTTTTTT	.	TRBV20-1	TRBJ2-2	.
CSVEGTSLGSIAFF	TGCAGCGTTGAAGGGACATCACTCGGGAGTATAGCTTTCTTT	once	TRBV29-1	TRBJ1-1	.
CASSISRGAEAFF	TGTGCCAGCAGTATTAGCAGGGGCGCTGAAGCTTTCTTT	.	TRBV6-5	TRBJ1-1	.
CSADRLAGDEQFF	TGCAGTGCCGATCGACTAGCGGGCGATGAGCAGTTCTTC	.	TRBV20-1	TRBJ2-1	TRBD2
CSARDGAAREQFF	TGCAGTGCTAGAGATGGTGCGGCCCGCGAGCAGTTCTTC	.	TRBV20-1	TRBJ2-1	.
CASSSSYGGVLEQYF	TGTGCCAGCAGCTCATCGTACGGAGGGGTCCTCGAGCAGTACTTC	.	TRBV7-9	TRBJ2-7	.
CASSQQGLGSPLHF	TGTGCCAGCAGTCAACAGGGGCTCGGTTCACCCCTCCACTTT	.	TRBV12-3/TRBV12-4	TRBJ1-6	TRBD1
CASRRTQESNNEQFF	TGCGCCAGCAGACGGACGCAGGAGTCTAACAATGAGCAGTTCTTC	.	TRBV5-1	TRBJ2-1	.
CASSSSTGATGELFF	TGTGCCAGCAGCTCGTCGACAGGGGCCACCGGGGAGCTGTTTTTT	.	TRBV7-9	TRBJ2-2	TRBD1
CAWSRSGGATDTQYF	TGTGCCTGGAGTCGGAGCGGGGGGGCCACAGATACGCAGTATTTT	.	TRBV30	TRBJ2-3	TRBD2
CASGLVRVYGYTF	TGTGCTAGTGGTTTGGTACGGGTTTATGGCTACACCTTC	.	TRBV12-5	TRBJ1-2	.